This T cell receptor beta chain was profiled in a study of cytomegalovirus exposure and HLA in healthy donors. Amplification used 60 Vbeta primers and 13 Jbeta primers. The protocol was immunoSEQ multiplex PCR, while the TCRdb copy is restricted to in-frame clones and leaves out a portion. The sample has some 120,000 clones, 79% seen once. Sample: PBMCs. This sequence originates from a young man in good health and CMV-seronegative.

CDR3 coding DNA: TGTGCCAGCAGTGAACAGGGTGGGGCCAACGTCCTGACTTTC. Residues: CASSEQGGANVLTF. The chain joins TRBV6-1 to TRBJ2-6; D is possibly TRBD1 (5 bases). V was trimmed by 2 bases and J by 3 bases, leaving 5 bases between them. This CDR3 comprises 14 residues. CDR1 and CDR2 from the germline V gene are MNHNS and SASEGT.